One and the same sample provided the 24 T cell receptor beta chains below, sequenced in a study of T cell responses to AZD1222 COVID-19 vaccine. TCRdb keeps only in-frame clones here, not all; method: immunoSEQ multiplex PCR. The table records more than 110,000 clones, just over 90% of them present only once. Sequencing used peripheral blood, obtained on day 0 of AZD1222 vaccination. These receptors all come from an adult in good health.

This clone occurred a few times. The chain carries TRBV5-5 and TRBJ2-1; 9 bases are a match to TRBD1. Germline CDR1 and CDR2: SGHKS and YYEKEE (reference sequence). V lost 6 bases to trimming and J lost 4 bases; unmatched junction nucleotides: 17. This CDR3 spans 18 amino acids. The CDR3: CASTQYNNRGPRYNEQFF. The CDR3 nucleotides read TGTGCCAGCACCCAATATAACAACAGGGGGCCAAGGTACAATGAGCAGTTCTTC. Looking up the rest from reference TRBV5-5 and TRBJ2-1 gives the full variable domain: DAGVTQSPTHLIKTRGQQVTLRCSPISGHKSVSWYQQVLGQGPQFIFQYYEKEERGRGNFPDRFSARQFPNYSSELNVNALLLGDSALYLCASTQYNNRGPRYNEQFFGPGTRLTVL.

The chain joins TRBV21-1 to TRBJ1-4. TRBV21-1 is a known pseudogene. The length of the CDR3 is 12 residues. Here the CDR3 reads CASSAGSEKLFF. The CDR3, as DNA: TGTGCCAGCAGCGCAGGTAGCGAAAAACTGTTTTTT.

The chain couples TRBV15 to TRBJ2-7, with 9 bases matching TRBD2. The junction had 7 bases not matched to a gene; V was cut back by 0 bases and J by 1 base. The CDR3 is 17 residues long. Germline V gives CDR1 LNHNV, CDR2 YYDKDF (reference sequence). In nucleotides, the CDR3 is TGTGCCACCAGCAGAGACCCAAGGAGCGGGAGGTCCTACGAGCAGTACTTC. The encoded protein is CATSRDPRSGRSYEQYF.

The rearrangement joins TRBV7-8 to TRBJ2-1, with 9 bases fitting TRBD1. Germline V CDR1 and CDR2: SGHVS, FQNEAQ. This CDR3 contains 14 residues. V dropped 4 bases and J dropped 8; count of bases not matched to a gene: 6. CDR3: CASSSGTGIDEQFF. The CDR3 bases are TGTGCCAGCAGCTCAGGGACAGGGATTGATGAGCAGTTCTTC.

This clone was detected only once. This sequence joins TRBV5-1 and TRBJ1-2; D is undetermined. The CDR3 consists of 13 residues. Germline V gives CDR1 SGHRS, CDR2 YFSETQ. The germline V and J ends were trimmed by 8 bases and 4 bases, with 15 bases remaining between them. CDR3 DNA: TGCGCCAGTCGGATTGAAGGGCTCTATGGCTACACCTTC. It translates to CASRIEGLYGYTF.

The gene calls are TRBV3-1 (or the pseudogene TRBV3-2) and TRBJ2-1; 15 nucleotides match TRBD2. The CDR3 is 19 residues long. In germline, CDR1 is LGHDT, CDR2 YNNKEL (reference sequence). Trimming removed 2 bases from V and 4 bases from J; junction bases left unmatched: 9. CDR3 coding DNA: TGTGCCAGCAGCCAACCCGGGGGACTAGCGGGGGGCCCTTACAATGAGCAGTTCTTC. Encoded protein: CASSQPGGLAGGPYNEQFF.

The J gene is TRBJ2-1, the V gene TRBV5-1, with a possible D match to TRBD1 (5 bases). The CDR3 length is 16 residues. Trimming removed 4 bases from V and 0 bases from J, with 14 bases in between. The germline gives CDR1 SGHRS, CDR2 YFSETQ. The CDR3 region has the DNA TGCGCCAGCAGCCGAGCAACGACAGTCTCCTACAATGAGCAGTTCTTC. It translates to CASSRATTVSYNEQFF.

The chain links TRBV7-2 to TRBJ2-4; the match to TRBD2 covers 15 bases. Germline V lookup: CDR1 SGHTA, CDR2 FQGNSA. Trimming at V came to 0 bases and at J to 4 bases, leaving 7 bases not matched to a gene. The length of the CDR3 is 19 residues. CDR3 in amino acids: CASSLAWTSGGAAKNIQYF. The CDR3 region has the DNA TGTGCCAGCAGCTTAGCCTGGACTAGCGGGGGGGCCGCGAAAAACATTCAGTACTTC.

J is TRBJ1-2 and V is TRBV11-3; 8 bases are a match to TRBD1. This CDR3 contains 14 residues. Germline V lookup: CDR1 SGHNT, CDR2 YENEEA. The J segment lost 4 bases and the V segment lost 5 bases, leaving 6 bases of the junction unmatched. CDR3 sequence (DNA): TGTGCCAGCAGCCTCCACGGACAGGGCTATGGCTACACCTTC. It codes for CASSLHGQGYGYTF.

V usage is TRBV5-4 and J usage is TRBJ1-6; D gene uncertain. V was pared by 4 bases and J by 14 bases, with 19 bases between. CDR1 SGHNT and CDR2 YYREEE come from the germline V gene (reference sequence). The CDR3 totals 14 residues. CDR3 region: CASSLGPVQVTLHF. The DNA for the CDR3 is TGTGCCAGCAGCCTAGGACCCGTTCAGGTCACCCTCCACTTT.

The chain couples TRBV24-1 to TRBJ2-1, with 8 positions matching TRBD1. Germline loops: CDR1 KGHDR, CDR2 SFDVKD. The CDR3 has 15 amino acids. V trimming: 9 bases; J trimming: 3 bases; junction bases outside the gene matches: 9. CDR3 DNA sequence: TGTGCCACCTACCTTGGGGACAGGCTCTACAATGAGCAGTTCTTC. Translation: CATYLGDRLYNEQFF.

This chain links TRBV11-1 with TRBJ1-1; TRBD1 agrees at 10 bases. CDR1 SGHAT and CDR2 FQDESV come from the germline V gene (reference sequence). V lost 3 bases and J lost 6; bases outside the gene matches: 4. CDR3 length: 14 amino acids. The CDR3 loop is CASSLGQGSAEAFF. In DNA form, the CDR3 reads TGTGCCAGCAGCTTGGGACAGGGGTCGGCTGAAGCTTTCTTT.

The rearrangement joins TRBV7-9 to TRBJ1-1, with TRBD1 as a possible D gene (5 bases). From germline, CDR1 is SEHNR and CDR2 FQNEAQ (reference sequence). The CDR3 loop spans 12 amino acids. Between the trimmed V and J ends, which lost 3 bases and 11 bases, there was a span of 13 bases. The CDR3 DNA reads TGTGCCAGCAGCTTCACCGAGGGGAGGGCTTTCTTT. It is translated as CASSFTEGRAFF. Full variable domain (rest looked up from reference TRBV7-9 and TRBJ1-1): DTGVSQNPRHKITKRGQNVTFRCDPISEHNRLYWYRQTLGQGPEFLTYFQNEAQLEKSRLLSDRFSAERPKGSFSTLEIQRTEQGDSAMYLCASSFTEGRAFFGQGTRLTVV.

The chain carries TRBV5-1 and TRBJ1-3; D ambiguous. The CDR3 runs to 16 residues. Germline lookup yields CDR1 SGHRS and CDR2 YFSETQ. Trimming took off 0 bases at V and 6 bases at J, with 16 bases between the two ends. CDR3 residues: CASSLVGTLALNTIYF. In DNA form, the CDR3 reads TGCGCCAGCAGCTTGGTTGGCACCCTTGCATTAAACACCATATATTTT.

The chain combines TRBV18 with TRBJ2-7; D uncertain. The CDR3 is 13 residues long. V was shortened by 3 bases and J by 2 bases, with 8 bases between the two germline ends. The germline gives CDR1 KGHSH, CDR2 LQKENI. CDR3 bases: TGTGCCAGCTCACCCCCCCTACCCTACGAGCAGTACTTC. Its protein is CASSPPLPYEQYF. The full variable domain, in which reference TRBV18 and TRBJ2-7 provide the parts outside the CDR3, is NAGVMQNPRHLVRRRGQEARLRCSPMKGHSHVYWYRQLPEEGLKFMVYLQKENIIDESGMPKERFSAEFPKEGPSILRIQQVVRGDSAAYFCASSPPLPYEQYFGPGTRLTVT.

The rearrangement joins TRBV19 to TRBJ1-1, with unresolved D. Looked up from germline, CDR1 is LNHDA and CDR2 is SQIVND (reference sequence). V was pared by 10 bases and J by 3 bases, with 15 bases between. The CDR3 covers 13 residues. The chain's CDR3 is CANQTLRYTEAFF. Here the CDR3 DNA reads TGTGCCAACCAGACATTACGATACACTGAAGCTTTCTTT.

The chain uses TRBV2 and TRBJ2-1; 7 positions match TRBD2. This CDR3 is 18 amino acids long. The V gene's germline CDR1 is SNHLY and CDR2 FYNNEI. The junction had 21 bases not matched to a gene; V was cut back by 6 bases and J by 7 bases. CDR3 sequence reads: CASSEFPSSGLVRNEQFF. The CDR3 nucleotides are TGTGCCAGCAGCGAGTTCCCTTCTAGCGGTCTGGTAAGGAATGAGCAGTTCTTC.

This chain connects TRBV5-1 to TRBJ2-4; D not certain. The CDR3 extends over 18 amino acids. Germline CDR1 reads SGHRS; CDR2 reads YFSETQ. Trimming took 0 bases from V and 0 from J, leaving 16 bases between them. The CDR3 loop reads CASSLGWQATLAKNIQYF. The CDR3, as DNA: TGCGCCAGCAGCTTGGGGTGGCAGGCGACCTTAGCCAAAAACATTCAGTACTTC.

This chain uses TRBV11-3 with TRBJ1-2; D unclear. V gave up 4 bases and J gave up 4 bases, with 10 bases separating them. CDR3 length equals 13 residues. Germline-derived CDR1 and CDR2 are SGHNT and YENEEA. The CDR3 sequence is CASSSSFVYGYTF. The CDR3, as DNA: TGTGCCAGCAGCTCCTCGTTCGTCTATGGCTACACCTTC.

The V and J genes are TRBV6-5 and TRBJ1-1; D ambiguous. The V gene lost 6 bases and the J gene lost 3 bases, with 5 bases spanning the gap. This CDR3 is 11 amino acids long. Germline loops: CDR1 MNHEY, CDR2 SVGAGI. CDR3 sequence reads: CASRTYTEAFF. The DNA of the CDR3 is TGTGCCAGCAGGACGTACACTGAAGCTTTCTTT.

The chain is built from TRBV3-1 (or the pseudogene TRBV3-2) and TRBJ1-4; no firm D call. Germline V gives CDR1 LGHDT, CDR2 YNNKEL (reference sequence). V gave up 2 bases and J gave up 4 bases, with 17 bases separating them. This CDR3 is built from 17 residues. The CDR3 protein is CASSQSWTDGGNEKLFF. DNA for the CDR3: TGTGCCAGCAGCCAATCGTGGACTGATGGCGGTAATGAAAAACTGTTTTTT.

The chain carries TRBV5-1 and TRBJ2-3; no clear D. This CDR3 region has 12 residues. Deletions cut 0 bases from V and 4 bases from J, with 3 bases between. The germline V gene encodes CDR1 SGHRS and CDR2 YFSETQ. The CDR3 coding sequence is TGCGCCAGCAGCTTGGGCGCAGATACGCAGTATTTT. Translating gives CASSLGADTQYF.

The V and J genes are TRBV9 and TRBJ2-1; the D is unclear. Deletions cut 0 bases from V and 7 bases from J, with 8 bases between. The CDR3 spans 13 residues. Germline values: CDR1 SGDLS, CDR2 YYNGEE. The CDR3 region has the DNA TGTGCCAGCAGCGTAGCTACGGGTAATGAGCAGTTCTTC. It codes for CASSVATGNEQFF.

This sequence joins TRBV6-4 and TRBJ1-4; D is uncertain. This CDR3 contains 13 residues. Trimming left V 10 bases short and J 10 bases short, with 19 bases between. Per the germline V gene, CDR1 is MRHNA and CDR2 is SNTAGT. CDR3 nucleotide sequence: TGTGCCACCTTCTACCGCCCTGGAGGAAAACTGTTTTTT. It translates to CATFYRPGGKLFF.